The clone carrying this T cell receptor beta chain was counted a single time. Its antigen is currently unknown. Assay used: immunoSEQ multiplex PCR; TCRdb lists only in-frame clones, some missing. The sample records millions of clones, approximately 95% being singletons. The data originate from a study of shared clonotypes between healthy human individuals. Overall study context: Two female and three male donors aged 18 to 49 were enrolled. The study's findings and limits: Memory subsets generally showed smaller estimated richness than naive subsets did. Clonotype sharing across donors was expected to vary with sequencing depth.

Material: naive CD4+ T cells from PBMCs. Subset of the sample: CD45RA+ positively selected. The origin of this receptor is a man between 18 and 29 years old in good health. Some clones in this sample may be carry-over from other donors' samples.

DNA of the CDR3: TGTGCCAGCAGCCCACGGCCGGGACTAGCGGGTAGCTCCTACGAGCAGTACTTC. Translating gives CASSPRPGLAGSSYEQYF. The chain employs TRBV9 and TRBJ2-7, with TRBD2 identical over 12 bases. Trimming took 4 bases from V and 0 from J; bases not matched to a gene: 11. The CDR3 spans 18 residues. Germline V CDR1 and CDR2: SGDLS, YYNGEE.